These T cell receptor beta chains were read from a single sample in a study of CD8 T cells in Susac syndrome. MiXCR, applied by TCRdb to the immunoSEQ multiplex PCR reads, yields one record per CDR3 protein. The table includes approximately 260,000 distinct CDR3 sequences, 90% to 96% detected once. The sample taken for sequencing was CD4+ T cells from PBMCs. The receptors come from a human donor with Susac syndrome. CDR3s include the opening cysteine and the closing phenylalanine or tryptophan. A D gene is named only where the DNA matches it firmly. Clone size appears in some rows only: once, few, many, or a class for an expanded clone.

len	abundance	v_gene	j_gene	d_gene	CDR3nt	CDR3aa
13	.	TRBV11-2	TRBJ2-7	.	TGTGCCAGCAGCCGTTCGGCGAACTACGAGCAGTACTTC	CASSRSANYEQYF
15	.	TRBV18	TRBJ2-7	.	TGTGCCAGCTCACCACTGGGGACGACCACCCGGGAGCAGTACTTC	CASSPLGTTTREQYF
13	.	TRBV24-1	TRBJ2-1	.	TGTGCCACCAGTGGACAGTCCTACAATGAGCAGTTCTTC	CATSGQSYNEQFF
15	.	TRBV10-1	TRBJ2-5	.	TGCGCCAGCAGTGAAGGCAGATCCTACCAAGAGACCCAGTACTTC	CASSEGRSYQETQYF
13	.	TRBV19	TRBJ2-1	.	TGTGCCAGCAGGTATAGCTCCTACAATGAGCAGTTCTTC	CASRYSSYNEQFF
13	.	TRBV29-1	TRBJ2-5	.	TGCAGCGTTGGGCGAAGCCAGAAAGAGACCCAGTACTTC	CSVGRSQKETQYF
15	.	TRBV23-1	TRBJ2-2	.	TGCGCCAGCAGTCAATCGGGAAGACACACCGGGGAGCTGTTTTTT	CASSQSGRHTGELFF
14	.	TRBV20-1	TRBJ2-1	TRBD2	TGCAGTGCTAGGGGGACTAGCGGGAGAGGTGAGCAGTTCTTC	CSARGTSGRGEQFF
14	.	TRBV14	TRBJ1-5	.	TGTGCCAGCAGCCAAGAAATGGACAATCAGCCCCAGCATTTT	CASSQEMDNQPQHF
14	.	TRBV20-1	TRBJ2-1	.	TGCAGTGCTAGTATTTCCCGACTTCCCAATGAGCAGTTCTTC	CSASISRLPNEQFF
14	.	TRBV5-6	TRBJ2-7	TRBD2	TGTGCCAGCAGCTTCCGGGAGGCCACCTACGAGCAGTACTTC	CASSFREATYEQYF
14	once	TRBV10-3	TRBJ1-1	TRBD1	TGTGCCATCTCAGGGACAGGGGAGGGAACTGAAGCTTTCTTT	CAISGTGEGTEAFF
12	.	TRBV20-1	TRBJ2-5	.	TGCAGTGCTAGACGAGACTCTGAGACCCAGTACTTC	CSARRDSETQYF
17	.	TRBV4-2	TRBJ1-5	TRBD1	TGTGCCAGCAGCCAAGATCTCGTTCAGGCAGGGGGTCAGCCCCAGCATTTT	CASSQDLVQAGGQPQHF
15	once	TRBV12-3/TRBV12-4	TRBJ2-7	.	TGTGCCAGCAGTTTGGTGACAGCGAGCTCCTACGAGCAGTACTTC	CASSLVTASSYEQYF
15	.	TRBV4-1	TRBJ2-7	.	TGCGCCAGCAGCCAAGTAACCCCCCAGGGGTACGAGCAGTACTTC	CASSQVTPQGYEQYF
16	.	TRBV7-3	TRBJ1-5	TRBD1	TGTGCCAGCAGCTTATCTCGACAGGGGGCCTTGCAGCCCCAGCATTTT	CASSLSRQGALQPQHF
13	.	TRBV24-1	TRBJ1-2	TRBD1	TGTGCCACCAGAGGACAGGGGGCATCTGGCTACACCTTC	CATRGQGASGYTF
13	.	TRBV20-1	TRBJ2-2	.	TGCAGTGCTACTGCCCAAAACACCGGGGAGCTGTTTTTT	CSATAQNTGELFF
14	.	TRBV18	TRBJ2-5	.	TGTGCCAGCTCACCACGTCAAGCCCAAGAGACCCAGTACTTC	CASSPRQAQETQYF
14	.	TRBV7-9	TRBJ2-3	TRBD2	TGTGCCAGCAGTTTAGCGGGATCCATAGATACGCAGTATTTT	CASSLAGSIDTQYF
13	.	TRBV29-1	TRBJ1-5	.	TGCAGCGTTAAAGCAGCGAACAATCAGCCCCAGCATTTT	CSVKAANNQPQHF
13	.	TRBV20-1	TRBJ1-5	.	TGCAGTGCTTCACAGGGAAGTCTATCCACCCAGCATTTT	CSASQGSLSTQHF
18	.	TRBV6-1	TRBJ2-5	.	TGTGCCAGCAGTGAAGGAATCCCCAGTAGACCGGGCGCAGAGACCCAGTACTTC	CASSEGIPSRPGAETQYF
16	.	TRBV5-6	TRBJ2-7	.	TGTGCCAGCAGCTCTGCCGGGACACAAGAAACCTACGAGCAGTACTTC	CASSSAGTQETYEQYF
16	.	TRBV20-1	TRBJ1-5	TRBD1	TGCAGTGCTAGAGATCCGGGACAGGGTTCGCATCAGCCCCAGCATTTT	CSARDPGQGSHQPQHF